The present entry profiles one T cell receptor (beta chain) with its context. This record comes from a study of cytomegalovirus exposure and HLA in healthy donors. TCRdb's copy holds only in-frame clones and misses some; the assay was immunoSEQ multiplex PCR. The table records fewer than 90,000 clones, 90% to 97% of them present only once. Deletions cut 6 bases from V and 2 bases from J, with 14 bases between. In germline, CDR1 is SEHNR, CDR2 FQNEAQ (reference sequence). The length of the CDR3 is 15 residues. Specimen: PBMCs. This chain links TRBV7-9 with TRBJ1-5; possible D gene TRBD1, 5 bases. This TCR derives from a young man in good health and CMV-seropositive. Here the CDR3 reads CASSQGSWGNQPQHF. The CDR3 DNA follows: TGTGCCAGCAGTCAGGGATCGTGGGGCAATCAGCCCCAGCATTTT.